The entry below gives a single T cell receptor beta chain sequence along with its context. This specimen belongs to a study of blood T cell repertoires in COVID-19. Study context: There were acute and convalescent COVID-19 samples, and they came from the United States, Italy and Spain. PBMCs, B-cell-depleted T cells, or T cells provided the cDNA or gDNA that made up the material.

Authors' methods: Researchers report that nucleated cell counts were estimated from reference gene primer amplification. This table comes from immunoSEQ multiplex PCR, and its TCRdb copy is limited to in-frame clones, with some not included. The DNA gave D and trimming, while V, J and clone size come from that table. The data contain 200,000 to 250,000 clones, 86% of them singletons. The length of the CDR3 is 16 residues. V lost 0 bases to trimming and J lost 6 bases; unmatched junction nucleotides: 7. Germline CDR1 and CDR2: SGHDN and FVKESK. The sample consisted of peripheral blood. The rearrangement joins TRBV14 to TRBJ2-1; 8 bases match TRBD1. This TCR was recovered from a man aged 55 to 70 with acute or convalescent COVID-19. The chain's CDR3 is CASSQDGDRYSNEQFF. CDR3 in DNA: TGTGCCAGCAGCCAAGATGGGGACAGGTATAGCAATGAGCAGTTCTTC.